These 21 T cell receptor beta chains share one sample of origin, sequenced in a study of T cell changes during pregnancy in multiple sclerosis. Some clones are missing from TCRdb's copy, which holds only in-frame ones; the method was immunoSEQ multiplex PCR. The data show under 60,000 clones, about 91% seen once. This sample comprised CD8+ T cells from peripheral blood mononuclear cells, obtained after pregnancy. Every receptor here comes from a female donor with multiple sclerosis, enrolled in a pregnancy study.

V and J are TRBV7-6 and TRBJ1-1, with D perhaps TRBD1 (6 bases). The CDR3 contains 15 residues. V was pared by 1 base and J by 5 bases, with 14 bases between. The germline V gene has CDR1 SGHVS and CDR2 FNYEAQ. The CDR3 here is CASSLGSGEWTEAFF. In nucleotides, the CDR3 is TGTGCCAGCAGCTTAGGGTCAGGGGAATGGACTGAAGCTTTCTTT.

The chain recombines TRBV5-1 with TRBJ1-1; D ambiguous. Germline CDR1 SGHRS, CDR2 YFSETQ. CDR3 length equals 13 residues. V was shortened by 0 bases and J by 8 bases, with 11 bases between the two germline ends. The CDR3 is CASSLEIEKEAFF. The CDR3 coding sequence is TGCGCCAGCAGCTTGGAAATTGAGAAAGAAGCTTTCTTT.

The chain recombines TRBV20-1 with TRBJ2-3; D is undetermined. The germline CDR1 and CDR2 sequences are DFQATT and SNEGSKA (reference sequence). V lost 3 bases to trimming and J lost 7 bases, with 8 bases between them. The CDR3 totals 11 residues. This CDR3 reads CSARLDHTQYF. The DNA for the CDR3 is TGCAGTGCTAGGCTAGATCATACGCAGTATTTT.

The chain links TRBV29-1 to TRBJ1-5, with 7 bases identical to TRBD1. The trim removed 5 bases at V and 0 bases at J, leaving 7 bases unmatched. The CDR3 is 15 residues long. CDR1 and CDR2 from the germline V gene are SQVTM and ANQGSEA. This CDR3 is CSVITGDLSNQPQHF. Written as DNA, the CDR3 is TGCAGCGTTATAACAGGGGACCTTAGCAATCAGCCCCAGCATTTT.

This chain uses TRBV6-5 with TRBJ1-2; D may be TRBD1 (6 bases). Per germline, CDR1 MNHEY and CDR2 SVGAGI. Trimming stripped 5 bases from V and 10 bases from J, with 11 bases between. The CDR3 length is 11 residues. The CDR3 reads CASSDRRDYTF. The CDR3 region has the DNA TGTGCCAGCAGTGACAGGCGAGACTACACCTTC.

The chain uses TRBV11-2 and TRBJ2-7, with TRBD2 matching 7 bases. The J segment lost 7 bases and the V segment lost 2 bases, leaving 17 bases of the junction unmatched. Per the germline V gene, CDR1 is SGHAT and CDR2 is FQNNGV. CDR3 length: 17 amino acids. CDR3 DNA sequence: TGTGCCAGCAGCTTATGGAAACAGCGGGGCTCGCAGAGGGAGCAGTACTTC. It codes for CASSLWKQRGSQREQYF.

A word on this clone: The same CDR3 arises from other DNA sequences in this sample as well. The chain carries TRBV27 and TRBJ1-5; D call uncertain. CDR3 size: 14 residues. Trimming took off 3 bases at V and 1 base at J, with 7 bases between the two ends. Germline V gene lookup returns CDR1 MNHEY and CDR2 SMNVEV (reference sequence). The CDR3 is CASSLGGSNQPQHF. The CDR3 region has the DNA TGTGCCAGCAGTTTGGGAGGGAGCAATCAGCCCCAGCATTTT.

This clone was observed once. V and J are TRBV9 and TRBJ1-4, with D possibly being TRBD1 (5 bases). The CDR3 has 15 amino acids. Per the germline V gene, CDR1 is SGDLS and CDR2 is YYNGEE. The germline V and J ends were trimmed by 1 base and 8 bases, with 15 bases remaining between them. CDR3 region: CASSVSWGTSEKLFF. In nucleotides, the CDR3 is TGTGCCAGCAGCGTATCTTGGGGGACTTCGGAAAAACTGTTTTTT. The variable domain in full, completed from reference TRBV9 and TRBJ1-4, reads DSGVTQTPKHLITATGQRVTLRCSPRSGDLSVYWYQQSLDQGLQFLIQYYNGEERAKGNILERFSAQQFPDLHSELNLSSLELGDSALYFCASSVSWGTSEKLFFGSGTQLSVL.

The gene calls are TRBV4-1 and TRBJ2-3, with 7 bases lining up with TRBD2. Germline V lookup: CDR1 MGHRA, CDR2 YSYEKL. This CDR3 is 16 amino acids long. The V segment lost 5 bases and the J segment 5 bases; nucleotides outside the gene matches: 13. CDR3 region: CASSNIQRGMGDTQYF. The CDR3 region has the DNA TGCGCCAGCAGCAACATCCAGCGGGGTATGGGAGATACGCAGTATTTT.

The chain joins TRBV6-1 to TRBJ2-1; 9 nucleotides match TRBD2. This CDR3 is 15 amino acids long. J lost 4 bases, V lost 2 bases, and 3 bases had no gene match. Germline lookup yields CDR1 MNHNS and CDR2 SASEGT. This chain's CDR3 is CASSERAGGYNEQFF. The CDR3, as DNA: TGTGCCAGCAGTGAAAGGGCGGGGGGGTACAATGAGCAGTTCTTC.

This chain uses TRBV4-2 with TRBJ1-5; 9 bases line up with TRBD1. The CDR3 covers 17 residues. V lost 1 base, J lost 5 bases, and 9 bases stayed unmatched. Per the germline V gene, CDR1 is LGHNA and CDR2 is YNFKEQ. Here the CDR3 DNA reads TGTGCCAGCAGCCAAGTAGGGTACAGGGGGCGCGATCAGCCCCAGCATTTT. Translation: CASSQVGYRGRDQPQHF.

This chain joins TRBV6-1 and TRBJ1-3; D remains ambiguous. Germline V gene lookup returns CDR1 MNHNS and CDR2 SASEGT. Trimming removed 4 bases at V and 1 base at J, with 8 bases between. The CDR3 spans 14 residues. The CDR3 loop reads CASSVTGSGNTIYF. The CDR3 nucleotides read TGTGCCAGCAGTGTTACTGGTTCTGGAAACACCATATATTTT.

The J gene is TRBJ2-1, the V gene TRBV29-1; TRBD1 matches at 7 bases. Germline-derived CDR1 and CDR2 are SQVTM and ANQGSEA. This CDR3 has 15 amino acids. With 3 bases clipped from V and 0 bases from J, the junction kept 5 bases outside the gene matches. The CDR3, as DNA: TGCAGCGTTGATAAGGGACAGACCTCCTACAATGAGCAGTTCTTC. Translation: CSVDKGQTSYNEQFF.

The rearrangement links TRBV2 to TRBJ1-5; 11 bases match TRBD1. The CDR3 has 14 residues. V lost 6 bases and J lost 6; bases outside the gene matches: 4. Germline loops: CDR1 SNHLY, CDR2 FYNNEI. CDR3 nucleotides: TGTGCCAGCAGCCGGGGACAGGGGGGTCAGCCCCAGCATTTT. It specifies CASSRGQGGQPQHF.

This chain uses TRBV19 with TRBJ2-4, with 8 positions matching TRBD2. The junction had 7 bases not matched to a gene; V was cut back by 3 bases and J by 0 bases. Germline V gene sequence: CDR1 LNHDA, CDR2 SQIVND (reference sequence). CDR3 size: 17 residues. The CDR3 sequence is CASSILAGGLAKNIQYF. CDR3 nucleotides: TGTGCCAGTAGTATCCTCGCGGGGGGTCTAGCCAAAAACATTCAGTACTTC.

The genes are TRBV13 and TRBJ2-2; 12 positions agree with TRBD1. Germline CDR1 reads PRHDT; CDR2 reads FYEKMQ (reference sequence). CDR3 length equals 16 residues. The V gene end was trimmed by 5 bases and the J gene end by 7 bases; junction bases not matched to a gene: 8. DNA for the CDR3: TGTGCCAGCAGCCCCTGGGGACAGGGGGCGGGCGGGGAGCTGTTTTTT. This codes for CASSPWGQGAGGELFF.

This clone was seen only once. The chain employs TRBV5-1 and TRBJ2-5; 7 bases match TRBD1. The CDR3 length is 16 residues. Germline CDR1 SGHRS, CDR2 YFSETQ. J gave up 5 bases and V 3 bases, and 13 bases lay outside the gene matches. The chain's CDR3 is CASSSPGQPNGETQYF. DNA for the CDR3: TGCGCCAGCAGCTCGCCGGGACAGCCCAACGGGGAGACCCAGTACTTC.

V and J are TRBV10-3 and TRBJ2-3; D may be TRBD2 (5 bases). The germline gives CDR1 ENHRY, CDR2 SYGVKD. CDR3 size: 14 residues. The V end was cut by 2 bases, the J end by 3 bases, with 9 bases between. This CDR3 reads CAISEVGETDTQYF. CDR3 DNA sequence: TGTGCCATCAGTGAGGTCGGGGAGACAGATACGCAGTATTTT.

The rearrangement joins TRBV6-5 to TRBJ2-5; a weak D match, TRBD1 (7 bases). This CDR3 is built from 15 residues. Germline CDR1 MNHEY, CDR2 SVGAGI. Trimming took 2 bases from V and 4 from J, leaving 14 bases between them. This chain's CDR3 is CASSYHPQGGETQYF. For the CDR3, the DNA is TGTGCCAGCAGTTACCATCCCCAGGGGGGAGAGACCCAGTACTTC.

The chain employs TRBV7-9 and TRBJ1-4; no reliable D call. The CDR3 loop spans 13 amino acids. Germline loops: CDR1 SEHNR, CDR2 FQNEAQ (reference sequence). V lost 3 bases and J lost 12, with 14 bases in between. The CDR3 spells CASSFLGGLELFF. CDR3 nucleotides: TGTGCCAGCAGCTTCCTGGGAGGGCTTGAACTGTTTTTT.

The chain carries TRBV7-6 and TRBJ2-1, with a possible D match to TRBD2 (6 bases). Germline V gene lookup returns CDR1 SGHVS and CDR2 FNYEAQ. V dropped 2 bases and J dropped 7 bases, with 24 bases sitting between them. CDR3 length equals 18 residues. DNA of the CDR3: TGTGCCAGCAGCTTATTCCCCCCGGGCGGGGAGGTTGTGAATGAGCAGTTCTTC. This encodes CASSLFPPGGEVVNEQFF.